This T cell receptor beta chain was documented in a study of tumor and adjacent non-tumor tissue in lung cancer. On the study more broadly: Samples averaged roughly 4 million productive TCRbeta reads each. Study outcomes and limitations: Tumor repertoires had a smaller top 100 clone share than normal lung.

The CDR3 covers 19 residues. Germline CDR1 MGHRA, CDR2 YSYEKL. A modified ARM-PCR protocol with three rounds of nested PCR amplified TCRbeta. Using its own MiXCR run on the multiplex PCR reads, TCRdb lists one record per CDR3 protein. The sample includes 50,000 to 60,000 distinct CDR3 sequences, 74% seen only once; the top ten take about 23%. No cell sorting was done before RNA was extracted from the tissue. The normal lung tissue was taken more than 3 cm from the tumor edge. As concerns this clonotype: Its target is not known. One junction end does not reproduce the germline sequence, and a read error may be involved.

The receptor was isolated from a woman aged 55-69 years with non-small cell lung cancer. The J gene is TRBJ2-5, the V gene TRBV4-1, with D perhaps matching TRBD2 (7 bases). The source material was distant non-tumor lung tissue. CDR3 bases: TGCGCCAGCAGCCAAGAAGGCAGGAAGGATATCGGGGGGCGTGAGACCCAGTGCTTC. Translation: CASSQEGRKDIGGRETQCF.